This T cell receptor beta chain emerged from a study of glioma-infiltrating T cells after dendritic cell vaccination. The germline V gene encodes CDR1 KGHSH and CDR2 LQKENI. CDR3 length equals 15 residues. The V and J ends lost 6 bases and 4 bases, in that order; junction bases with no gene match: 8. Assay: immunoSEQ multiplex PCR; the TCRdb copy retains only in-frame clones and omits some. This sample has around 89,000 clones; just over 85% occur once, and the top ten carry 15% to 18%. The chain carries TRBV18 and TRBJ2-1, with 8 positions matching TRBD1. The sequence came from a human donor with glioblastoma. The sample here was blood, taken before dendritic cell vaccination. This chain's CDR3 is CASSFGTGPYNEQFF. The CDR3 coding sequence is TGTGCCAGCTCTTTCGGGACAGGACCATACAATGAGCAGTTCTTC.